The 25 T cell receptor beta chains in this list originate from one sample, sequenced in a study of post-analysis software for immune sequencing data. These receptors' targets are unknown. The library was made from cDNA and included unique molecular identifiers. TCRdb recomputed calls from the PCR reads with MiXCR, one row per CDR3 protein. The data contain 250,000 to 300,000 distinct CDR3 sequences, less than 40% of them seen just once; the ten biggest clones take up 4% to 6%. Study outcomes and limitations: Four or five TRBV segments occurring more often in patients than controls included TRBV5-6, TRBV5-1 and TRBV20-1.

The sequenced sample was blood. These receptors all come from a girl aged 5-17 years with multiple sclerosis.

The CDR3 here is CASSPNPTSSGTDTQYF. In DNA form, the CDR3 reads TGTGCCAGCAGCCCTAACCCGACTAGCTCGGGCACAGATACGCAGTATTTT. The chain is built from TRBV7-8 and TRBJ2-3; 7 bases are shared with TRBD2. CDR1 is SGHVS, CDR2 FQNEAQ, per germline. Trimming took 5 bases from V and 1 from J; bases not matched to a gene: 12. This CDR3 is built from 17 residues.

This clonotype was counted a few times. The chain recombines TRBV4-2 with TRBJ2-2; 8 positions match TRBD1. Trimming at V came to 0 bases and at J to 0 bases, leaving 15 bases not matched to a gene. Germline V lookup: CDR1 LGHNA, CDR2 YNFKEQ. The CDR3 totals 21 residues. The CDR3 sequence: CASSQETGVATLFANTGELFF. The CDR3 DNA reads as TGTGCCAGCAGCCAAGAGACAGGGGTAGCTACCCTTTTCGCGAACACCGGGGAGCTGTTTTTT.

The genes are TRBV6-5 and TRBJ2-1; 9 bases agree with TRBD2. This CDR3 spans 16 amino acids. Germline-derived CDR1 and CDR2 are MNHEY and SVGAGI. Trimming at V came to 7 bases and at J to 3 bases, leaving 10 bases not matched to a gene. Written as DNA, the CDR3 is TGTGCCAGCATGAGTAGCGGGAGAGGAGGCTACAATGAGCAGTTCTTC. Its protein is CASMSSGRGGYNEQFF.

In regard to this clonotype: A much more abundant neighbour one base away suggests this may be a read error. The chain links TRBV6-1 to TRBJ2-3, with 7 positions matching TRBD1. This CDR3 region has 17 residues. The germline gives CDR1 MNHNS, CDR2 SASEGT. CDR3 residues: CTSSPLPGQISTDTQYF. CDR3 DNA: TGTACCAGCTCTCCCCTACCGGGACAGATTAGCACAGATACGCAGTATTTT.

This clonotype was found many times. J is TRBJ2-3 and V is TRBV7-9; 9 bases agree with TRBD2. Per the germline V gene, CDR1 is SEHNR and CDR2 is FQNEAQ (reference sequence). The CDR3 extends over 16 amino acids. V lost 3 bases to trimming and J lost 2 bases; unmatched junction nucleotides: 6. Here the CDR3 reads CASSLSTSGSTDTQYF. CDR3 DNA: TGTGCCAGCAGCTTGTCGACTAGCGGATCCACAGATACGCAGTATTTT.

About this clonotype itself: One base away lies a much larger clone, so this may be a sequencing read error. The J gene is TRBJ2-5, the V gene TRBV28; D not certain. CDR3 length: 15 residues. Per germline, CDR1 MDHEN and CDR2 SYDVKM. The V gene lost 4 bases and the J gene lost 2 bases, with 14 bases spanning the gap. CDR3 sequence reads: CASSSLLARQETQYF. The CDR3 nucleotides are TGTGCCAGCAGTTCCTTGCTGGCAAGACAAGAGACCCAGTACTTC.

Notes on this clonotype: A much larger clone differs from this one at a single base, so this may be a read error. The DNA for the CDR3 is TGTGCCGGCAGCCAGGACGGCGCCCGGTTGGATACGCAGTATTTT. This codes for CAGSQDGARLDTQYF. The chain uses TRBV7-9 and TRBJ2-3; no clear D. Germline lookup yields CDR1 SEHNR and CDR2 FQNEAQ (reference sequence). The CDR3 totals 15 residues.

In this sample, this clonotype turned up many times. This chain connects TRBV19 to TRBJ2-5; 9 nucleotides agree with TRBD1. Germline CDR1 and CDR2: LNHDA and SQIVND (reference sequence). V gave up 6 bases and J gave up 2 bases; unmatched junction bases: 10. This CDR3 is 16 amino acids long. CDR3 DNA sequence: TGTGCCAGTAGCGGGGGACAGGGCGGAATTCAAGAGACCCAGTACTTC. Translated: CASSGGQGGIQETQYF.

This clonotype occurred many times. The chain combines TRBV20-1 with TRBJ2-1; 10 bases are shared with TRBD2. CDR1 and CDR2 from the germline V gene are DFQATT and SNEGSKA (reference sequence). The junction had 8 bases not matched to a gene; V was cut back by 4 bases and J by 8 bases. The CDR3 has 14 residues. The CDR3 DNA reads as TGCAGTGCTATAACCAGCGGGAGGGCCGATGAGCAGTTCTTC. This codes for CSAITSGRADEQFF.

This clonotype was observed a few times. This chain links TRBV20-1 with TRBJ2-2, with D unresolved. CDR3 length equals 12 residues. The V end was cut by 5 bases, the J end by 7 bases, with 11 bases between. Per the germline V gene, CDR1 is DFQATT and CDR2 is SNEGSKA (reference sequence). DNA for the CDR3: TGCAGTGCTCCGACTCGGCTCGGGGAGCTGTTTTTT. Residues: CSAPTRLGELFF.

This clonotype was picked up a small number of times. V usage is TRBV21-1 and J usage is TRBJ2-5; TRBD2, the table's D call, was not compared with the DNA. TRBV21-1 is a documented pseudogene. The CDR3 loop spans 15 amino acids. The CDR3 nucleotides are TGTGCCAGCAGCATAACGACTAATTCCAGGAATGAGCAGTACTTC. Translated, it gives CASSITTNSRNEQYF.

This clonotype came up many times. The gene calls are TRBV5-6 and TRBJ2-5, with D possibly being TRBD1 (5 bases). CDR3 length: 15 residues. V was cut by 3 bases and J by 3 bases, with 15 bases left in between. Germline V CDR1 and CDR2: SGHDT, YYEEEE. CDR3 in DNA: TGTGCCAGCAGCTCCACCCCGGGCAGGGAAGAGACCCAGTACTTC. Its translation: CASSSTPGREETQYF.

J is TRBJ1-1 and V is TRBV6-5; D might be TRBD1 (6 bases). The CDR3 runs 15 residues. Germline values: CDR1 MNHEY, CDR2 SVGAGI. Deletions cut 6 bases from V and 6 bases from J, with 20 bases between. The CDR3 region has the DNA TGTGCCAGCAGCCCGCTTGGGGGCCAGGTATCTGAAGCTTTCTTT. As protein: CASSPLGGQVSEAFF.

Only a few counts were recorded for this clonotype. Given a much more abundant clone one base away, this may be a read error. The chain joins TRBV6-2 or TRBV6-3 to TRBJ1-2; D is unresolved. CDR1 and CDR2 from the germline V gene are MNHEY and SVGEGT. The CDR3 is made up of 13 amino acids. The ends were cut back, 8 bases at V and 3 bases at J, with 13 bases in the middle. This chain's CDR3 is CASGPTEYYGYTF. As DNA, the CDR3 is TGTGCCAGCGGTCCGACGGAGTACTATGGCTACACCTTC.

This clonotype was seen repeatedly, ten times or more. V usage is TRBV6-5 and J usage is TRBJ1-4, with D possibly TRBD1 on 6 matching bases. The CDR3 loop spans 14 amino acids. Germline lookup yields CDR1 MNHEY and CDR2 SVGAGI. Trimming cost V 5 bases and J 3 bases, with 10 bases left between them. CDR3 amino acids: CASSLQGANEKLFF. CDR3 nucleotides: TGTGCCAGCAGTCTACAGGGCGCTAATGAAAAACTGTTTTTT.

The chain is built from TRBV20-1 and TRBJ1-5; no clear D. Trimming left V 4 bases short and J 2 bases short, with 18 bases between. The CDR3 consists of 16 residues. Germline assignment: CDR1 DFQATT and CDR2 SNEGSKA (reference sequence). CDR3 nucleotide sequence: TGCAGTGCTACAGGCGGGTTGGGGTATGGCAATCAGCCCCAGCATTTT. Its protein product is CSATGGLGYGNQPQHF.

As concerns this clonotype: Being one base from a much bigger clone, this may be a read error. The rearrangement joins TRBV7-8 to TRBJ1-1, with D maybe TRBD1 (5 bases). CDR3 length equals 15 residues. CDR1 is SGHVS, CDR2 FQNEAQ, per germline. The CDR3: CASSLALGGNPEAFF. The CDR3 coding sequence is TGTGCCAGCAGCTTAGCGTTGGGGGGGAACCCTGAAGCTTTCTTT.

This clonotype came up many times. The chain combines TRBV29-1 with TRBJ1-2, with D possibly being TRBD1 (5 bases). Germline V gene lookup returns CDR1 SQVTM and CDR2 ANQGSEA. The germline V and J ends were trimmed by 4 bases and 5 bases, with 17 bases remaining between them. CDR3 length: 14 residues. The CDR3, as DNA: TGCAGCGTTGGGCAGGGAGCCTCCACTTATGGCTACACCTTC. Protein: CSVGQGASTYGYTF.

As for this clonotype: A read error may produce the germline difference seen at one junction end. The CDR3 DNA sequence: TGTGCCAGCAGCCGGACAGGGGGTCAGCCTCAGCATTTT. It yields the protein CASSRTGGQPQHF. This chain joins TRBV7-9 and TRBJ1-5, with 10 bases matching TRBD1. This CDR3 is 13 amino acids long. The germline gives CDR1 SEHNR, CDR2 FQNEAQ (reference sequence).

This clonotype was detected only a few times. The chain carries TRBV20-1 and TRBJ2-1; 9 bases line up with TRBD2. CDR1 and CDR2 from the germline V gene are DFQATT and SNEGSKA (reference sequence). This CDR3 spans 16 amino acids. V shed 5 bases and J 0 bases; nucleotides not matched to a gene: 8. The CDR3, as DNA: TGCAGTGCTCCGACTAGCGGAGTGAGCTCCTACAATGAGCAGTTCTTC. It yields the protein CSAPTSGVSSYNEQFF.

This clonotype was found a few times. A much larger clone lies one base from this, so it may be a read error. The V call is TRBV11-2, the J call TRBJ2-1, with a tentative D call TRBD1 (6 bases). The better agreement between TRBJ2-7 and the DNA end casts doubt on the J call. Germline-derived CDR1 and CDR2 are SGHAT and FQNNGV. The CDR3 consists of 15 residues. Written as DNA, the CDR3 is TGTGCCAGCAAGGGGGAACCGGCTTCCTACAATGAGCAGTACTTC. The encoded protein is CASKGEPASYNEQYF.

This chain links TRBV28 with TRBJ1-1, with D unclear. This CDR3 is built from 13 residues. V lost 3 bases and J 4 bases, leaving 9 bases between the germline ends. CDR1 is MDHEN and CDR2 is SYDVKM in the germline V gene. This chain's CDR3 is CASSFKVTTEAFF. As DNA, the CDR3 is TGTGCCAGCAGTTTCAAGGTCACCACTGAAGCTTTCTTT.

About this clonotype: A much more abundant neighbour one base away suggests this may be a read error. The rearrangement joins TRBV27 to TRBJ2-1, with 13 bases aligning to TRBD2. The CDR3 has 15 residues. Looked up from germline, CDR1 is MNHEY and CDR2 is SMNVEV (reference sequence). The V and J ends lost 5 bases and 12 bases, in that order; junction bases with no gene match: 10. CDR3 coding DNA: TGTGCCAGCAGTCCGCGGACTAGCGGGAGAGGGGGGCAGTTCTTC. The encoded protein is CASSPRTSGRGGQFF.

This clonotype was observed at least ten times. V usage is TRBV6-5 and J usage is TRBJ1-2; D unresolved. Trimming removed 4 bases at V and 6 bases at J, with 15 bases between. Germline lookup yields CDR1 MNHEY and CDR2 SVGAGI. The CDR3 covers 14 residues. CDR3 loop: CASSFEGRVNGYTF. CDR3 coding DNA: TGTGCCAGCAGTTTTGAAGGGAGGGTAAATGGCTACACCTTC.

This clonotype was detected many times. This chain joins TRBV29-1 and TRBJ1-1; D ambiguous. The CDR3 spans 13 residues. Trimming took off 4 bases at V and 0 bases at J, with 9 bases between the two ends. In germline, CDR1 is SQVTM, CDR2 ANQGSEA. CDR3 nucleotide sequence: TGCAGCGTTGGAGGGCTGATGAACACTGAAGCTTTCTTT. This sequence encodes CSVGGLMNTEAFF.